Presented here are 3 T cell receptor beta chains from one specimen sequenced in a study of vaccination and CD4 T cells after COVID-19. These receptors' antigens are unknown. Sequence data for DNA of cultured CD4+ T cells were generated by the Oncomine TCR Beta short-read assay. TCRdb reanalysed the PCR reads using MiXCR and keeps one entry per CDR3 protein. Of roughly 24,000 distinct CDR3 sequences in the sample, 58% were seen once. The treatment denotes: roughly 11-day PBMC culture with coronavirus spike peptide pools or control peptides (ViraFEST assay). The specimen sequenced was CD4+ T cells from blood, cultured in vitro. Receptors were obtained from a human donor who had recovered from COVID-19.

This clonotype was seen a few times. The chain carries TRBV20-1 and TRBJ1-1, with 9 bases matching TRBD1. The CDR3 has 15 residues. J lost 1 base, V lost 0 bases, and 3 bases had no gene match. CDR1 and CDR2 (germline): DFQATT, SNEGSKA (reference sequence). This chain's CDR3 is CSARDHRGPNTEAFF. CDR3 bases: TGCAGTGCTAGAGATCACAGGGGGCCGAACACTGAAGCTTTCTTT.

The chain employs TRBV7-8 and TRBJ1-1; 7 bases are shared with TRBD1. The CDR3 contains 14 residues. The germline gives CDR1 SGHVS, CDR2 FQNEAQ. The trim removed 2 bases at V and 5 bases at J, leaving 5 bases unmatched. The CDR3 sequence is CASSLYRGTTEAFF. The CDR3 DNA reads TGTGCCAGCAGCTTATACAGGGGAACGACTGAAGCTTTCTTT.

The chain employs TRBV6-5 and TRBJ1-1; maybe TRBD1 (5 bases). Trimming pared 4 bases from V and 1 base from J, leaving 7 bases between. The CDR3 sequence is 13 residues long. Germline lookup yields CDR1 MNHEY and CDR2 SVGAGI. The CDR3 DNA follows: TGTGCCAGCAGTTCCCAGGGGAACACTGAAGCTTTCTTT. It specifies CASSSQGNTEAFF.